These 26 T cell receptor beta chains originate from one sample sequenced in a study of early T cells in non-severe SARS-CoV-2 infection. TCRdb itself ran the 5' RACE reads through MiXCR, one entry per CDR3 protein. The table records 79,000 or so distinct CDR3 sequences, about 13% of them present only once. Material: whole blood. Receptor source: an adult who was a healthcare worker with PCR-confirmed SARS-CoV-2 infection or an uninfected control (not recorded which).

This clonotype was seen ten or more times. V gene TRBV20-1 combines with J gene TRBJ2-2; TRBD1 agrees at 9 bases. The ends lost 0 bases at V and 3 bases at J; junction bases unmatched: 5. This CDR3 has 16 residues. CDR1 DFQATT and CDR2 SNEGSKA come from the germline V gene (reference sequence). CDR3 sequence reads: CSARDPGQGDTGELFF. Here the CDR3 DNA reads TGCAGTGCTAGAGACCCGGGACAGGGTGACACCGGGGAGCTGTTTTTT.

This clonotype was counted at least ten times. The genes are TRBV28 and TRBJ2-3, with D uncertain. V shed 3 bases and J shed 4 bases, with 14 bases lying between them. The germline V gene has CDR1 MDHEN and CDR2 SYDVKM. The CDR3 is made up of 15 amino acids. The CDR3 nucleotides are TGTGCCAGCAGTTTGGGGATAGTAGGCGCAGATACGCAGTATTTT. Amino acid sequence: CASSLGIVGADTQYF.

The J gene is TRBJ1-5, the V gene TRBV19; no clear D gene. Germline CDR1 is LNHDA and CDR2 is SQIVND (reference sequence). V was pared by 3 bases and J by 7 bases, with 7 bases between. The CDR3 totals 12 residues. The CDR3 is CASSIAWQPQHF. The CDR3 nucleotides read TGTGCCAGTAGTATCGCGTGGCAGCCCCAGCATTTT.

This chain connects TRBV7-6 to TRBJ2-1, with 12 bases identical to TRBD2. This CDR3 comprises 17 residues. With 5 bases clipped from V and 8 bases from J, the junction kept 13 bases outside the gene matches. Germline CDR1 SGHVS, CDR2 FNYEAQ. CDR3 DNA sequence: TGTGCCAGCAGCACAGGACTAGCGGGGCCGAAATTGGATGAGCAGTTCTTC. Translation: CASSTGLAGPKLDEQFF.

At least ten counts were recorded for this clonotype. V is TRBV28 and J is TRBJ2-1; the match to TRBD2 covers 12 bases. The V gene's germline CDR1 is MDHEN and CDR2 SYDVKM. CDR3 length equals 17 residues. Trimming at V came to 6 bases and at J to 0 bases, leaving 6 bases not matched to a gene. DNA of the CDR3: TGTGCCAGCAGCTCCGGACTAGCGGGGAGCTCCTACAATGAGCAGTTCTTC. Translation gives CASSSGLAGSSYNEQFF.

This clonotype was detected a few times. This chain uses TRBV7-8 with TRBJ2-7, with D possibly TRBD1 on 6 matching bases. Germline CDR1 reads SGHVS; CDR2 reads FQNEAQ. This CDR3 contains 15 residues. V was pared by 5 bases and J by 6 bases, with 20 bases between. The CDR3 loop is CASSRPRTGWSEQYF. CDR3 coding DNA: TGTGCCAGCAGCCGCCCTCGCACAGGGTGGTCCGAGCAGTACTTC.

The table lists this clonotype with a few counts. V is TRBV5-1 and J is TRBJ2-1, with 7 positions matching TRBD1. CDR3 length equals 16 residues. V lost 0 bases and J lost 6; bases outside the gene matches: 9. Germline V gives CDR1 SGHRS, CDR2 YFSETQ. CDR3 sequence (DNA): TGCGCCAGCAGCTTGGTATCCGGGACAGTCTTCAATGAGCAGTTCTTC. Protein sequence: CASSLVSGTVFNEQFF.

In DNA, the CDR3 is TGTGCCAGCAGCCTGGGGAGCGGGAGTGAAGAGTACGAGCAGTACTTC. Its translation is CASSLGSGSEEYEQYF. The chain has TRBV7-8 and TRBJ2-7; 8 positions agree with TRBD2. CDR1 and CDR2 (germline): SGHVS, FQNEAQ. This CDR3 has 16 residues. The trim removed 5 bases at V and 4 bases at J, leaving 13 bases unmatched. The full variable domain, rest sourced from reference TRBV7-8 and TRBJ2-7, is GAGVSQSPRYKVAKRGQDVALRCDPISGHVSLFWYQQALGQGPEFLTYFQNEAQLDKSGLPSDRFFAERPEGSVSTLKIQRTQQEDSAVYLCASSLGSGSEEYEQYFGPGTRLTVT.

This clonotype has more than one count but fewer than ten. The chain links TRBV27 to TRBJ2-7, with D possibly matching TRBD2 (5 bases). Germline V gives CDR1 MNHEY, CDR2 SMNVEV (reference sequence). V was pared by 5 bases and J by 2 bases, with 13 bases between. The length of the CDR3 is 14 residues. The CDR3 sequence is CASSRRGLTYEQYF. The CDR3 coding sequence is TGTGCCAGCAGTAGACGAGGGCTGACCTACGAGCAGTACTTC.

This sequence joins TRBV30 and TRBJ1-2; no definite D call. The CDR3 sequence is 12 residues long. Germline CDR1 reads GTSNPN; CDR2 reads SVGIG (reference sequence). Trimming removed 1 base at V and 8 bases at J, with 11 bases between. CDR3 DNA: TGTGCCTGGAGTGAGGCCCGAGGAGGCTACACCTTC. This encodes CAWSEARGGYTF. Filled out from reference TRBV30 and TRBJ1-2, the complete variable domain reads SQTIHQWPATLVQPVGSPLSLECTVEGTSNPNLYWYRQAAGRGLQLLFYSVGIGQISSEVPQNLSASRPQDRQFILSSKKLLLSDSGFYLCAWSEARGGYTFGSGTRLTVV.

This clonotype was detected only a few times. The chain has TRBV7-2 and TRBJ1-3, with D uncertain. CDR1 and CDR2 (germline): SGHTA, FQGNSA. V lost 5 bases and J lost 4, with 12 bases in between. There are 14 residues in the CDR3. The CDR3 protein is CASSIGPRGNTIYF. In DNA, the CDR3 is TGTGCCAGCAGCATAGGCCCGAGAGGAAACACCATATATTTT.

This clonotype was recorded at least ten times. This chain connects TRBV18 to TRBJ1-3, with 8 bases lining up with TRBD1. Unmatched junction bases numbered 3, after V lost 3 bases and J lost 2 bases. Germline V lookup: CDR1 KGHSH, CDR2 LQKENI. This CDR3 spans 15 amino acids. The CDR3 DNA reads as TGTGCCAGCTCACCTGGGACAGGCCCTGGAAACACCATATATTTT. It yields the protein CASSPGTGPGNTIYF.

The table lists this clonotype with many counts. The chain joins TRBV12-3 or TRBV12-4 to TRBJ2-7; 7 nucleotides line up with TRBD2. The V and J ends lost 6 bases and 2 bases, in that order; junction bases with no gene match: 4. This CDR3 has 13 amino acids. CDR3 in DNA: TGTGCCAGCAGCTGGGGGGGAACCTACGAGCAGTACTTC. This encodes CASSWGGTYEQYF.

This clonotype was recorded a few times. In DNA, the CDR3 is TGTGCCAGCAGTTTCCTCGGGGAGCTGTTTTTT. It yields the protein CASSFLGELFF. The chain joins TRBV6-5 to TRBJ2-2, with unresolved D. The CDR3 totals 11 residues. The V gene's germline CDR1 is MNHEY and CDR2 SVGAGI. With 4 bases removed from V and 7 bases from J, the gap between germline ends came to 4 bases.

In this sample, this clonotype turned up a few times. This chain links TRBV20-1 with TRBJ1-5; D not certain. This CDR3 has 13 amino acids. V was clipped by 3 bases and J by 7 bases, with 13 bases between them. CDR1 is DFQATT, CDR2 SNEGSKA, per germline (reference sequence). The CDR3 here is CSASWSREQPQHF. The DNA of the CDR3 is TGCAGTGCTAGTTGGTCTCGGGAGCAGCCCCAGCATTTT.

This clonotype was seen more than once but under ten times. V usage is TRBV3-1 and J usage is TRBJ1-1; perhaps TRBD1 as D (6 bases). Germline V gene sequence: CDR1 LGHDT, CDR2 YNNKEL (reference sequence). CDR3 length: 14 residues. The germline V and J ends were trimmed by 4 bases and 6 bases, with 15 bases remaining between them. For the CDR3, the DNA is TGTGCCAGCAGCCGTCTAGGGGGTGTCGCTGAAGCTTTCTTT. It translates to CASSRLGGVAEAFF.

This clonotype was detected ten times or more. The V call is TRBV27, the J call TRBJ2-7; D tentatively reads TRBD1 or TRBD2 (6 bases each). Germline CDR1 reads MNHEY; CDR2 reads SMNVEV (reference sequence). V lost 5 bases and J lost 3, with 14 bases in between. The length of the CDR3 is 14 residues. CDR3: CASSPGGPNYEQYF. The CDR3 DNA reads TGTGCCAGCAGTCCCGGGGGCCCCAACTACGAGCAGTACTTC.

The chain couples TRBV10-3 to TRBJ2-3; 8 bases fit TRBD2. The germline V gene encodes CDR1 ENHRY and CDR2 SYGVKD. J was trimmed by 1 base and V by 5 bases; bases with no gene match: 5. This CDR3 has 15 amino acids. DNA for the CDR3: TGTGCCATCAGTCCTCGGGGGGGAGGCACAGATACGCAGTATTTT. This sequence encodes CAISPRGGGTDTQYF.

This clonotype was picked up many times. This sequence joins TRBV7-8 and TRBJ2-1; perhaps TRBD1 as D (6 bases). V lost 5 bases to trimming and J lost 3 bases, with 14 bases between them. The CDR3 extends over 15 amino acids. Germline loops: CDR1 SGHVS, CDR2 FQNEAQ. Here the CDR3 reads CASSPRGHSYNEQFF. As DNA, the CDR3 is TGTGCCAGCAGCCCCAGGGGCCATAGCTACAATGAGCAGTTCTTC.

The chain uses TRBV7-6 and TRBJ2-2; D remains ambiguous. Germline CDR1 SGHVS, CDR2 FNYEAQ. The V gene lost 0 bases and the J gene lost 1 base, with 3 bases spanning the gap. CDR3 length equals 14 residues. The CDR3 nucleotides are TGTGCCAGCAGCTTAGCGCAGAACACCGGGGAGCTGTTTTTT. It encodes CASSLAQNTGELFF.

Ten or more counts support this clonotype. The V and J genes are TRBV29-1 and TRBJ2-1; possible D gene TRBD1, 5 bases. The V gene lost 2 bases and the J gene lost 7 bases, with 9 bases spanning the gap. Germline V gives CDR1 SQVTM, CDR2 ANQGSEA. This CDR3 spans 12 amino acids. This CDR3 reads CSVEQGKNEQFF. In DNA, the CDR3 is TGCAGCGTTGAACAGGGTAAGAATGAGCAGTTCTTC.

This clonotype was found many times. This chain connects TRBV7-9 to TRBJ2-7; D perhaps matches TRBD2 (6 bases). The V and J ends lost 5 bases and 3 bases respectively, with 20 bases between them. The germline V gene has CDR1 SEHNR and CDR2 FQNEAQ (reference sequence). The CDR3 consists of 16 residues. CDR3 sequence (DNA): TGTGCCAGCAGCCAGGAGGGGCCGGGGCCATACTACGAGCAGTACTTC. It translates to CASSQEGPGPYYEQYF.

There are many counts of this clonotype. V gene TRBV28 combines with J gene TRBJ2-7; D call uncertain. This CDR3 has 13 amino acids. The germline V gene encodes CDR1 MDHEN and CDR2 SYDVKM. V lost 5 bases and J 6 bases, leaving 14 bases between the germline ends. CDR3 sequence reads: CASSPLYTGEQYF. CDR3 in DNA: TGTGCCAGCAGTCCATTATATACGGGCGAGCAGTACTTC.

The chain links TRBV29-1 to TRBJ1-1; D is unclear. This CDR3 region has 11 residues. The germline gives CDR1 SQVTM, CDR2 ANQGSEA. V was shortened by 5 bases and J by 6 bases, with 10 bases between the two germline ends. This CDR3 reads CSVLLGAEAFF. Written as DNA, the CDR3 is TGCAGCGTTCTACTGGGAGCTGAAGCTTTCTTT.

This chain connects TRBV27 to TRBJ2-3; 11 nucleotides line up with TRBD2. V was pared by 5 bases and J by 1 base, with 2 bases of the junction left unmatched. The CDR3 has 15 residues. Germline V lookup: CDR1 MNHEY, CDR2 SMNVEV (reference sequence). The CDR3 DNA reads as TGTGCCAGCAGTCCGACTAGCGGGGGCACAGATACGCAGTATTTT. This encodes CASSPTSGGTDTQYF.

The table lists this clonotype with a few counts. J is TRBJ1-3 and V is TRBV7-8, with 8 nucleotides matching TRBD1. V dropped 0 bases and J dropped 4; count of bases not matched to a gene: 5. Germline CDR1 SGHVS, CDR2 FQNEAQ. This CDR3 spans 16 amino acids. CDR3 sequence: CASSLAGQGWGNTIYF. The CDR3 DNA is TGTGCCAGCAGCTTAGCTGGACAGGGATGGGGAAACACCATATATTTT.